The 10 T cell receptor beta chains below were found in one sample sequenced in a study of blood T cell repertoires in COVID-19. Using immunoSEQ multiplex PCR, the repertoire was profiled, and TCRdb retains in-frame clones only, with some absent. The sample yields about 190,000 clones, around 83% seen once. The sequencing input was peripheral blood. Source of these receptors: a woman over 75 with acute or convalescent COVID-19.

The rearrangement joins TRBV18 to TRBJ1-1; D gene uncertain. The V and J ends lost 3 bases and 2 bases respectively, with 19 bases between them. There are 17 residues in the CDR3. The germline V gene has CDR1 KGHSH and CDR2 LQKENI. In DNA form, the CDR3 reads TGTGCCAGCTCACCGCCGGGAGGGAAGGTTAGAAACACTGAAGCTTTCTTT. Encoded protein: CASSPPGGKVRNTEAFF.

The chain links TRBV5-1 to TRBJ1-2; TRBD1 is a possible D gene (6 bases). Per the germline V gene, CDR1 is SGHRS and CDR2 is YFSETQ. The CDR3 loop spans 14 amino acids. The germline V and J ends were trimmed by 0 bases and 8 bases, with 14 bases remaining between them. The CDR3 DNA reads TGCGCCAGCAGCTTGGCGGCGGGGGCGAGAGGCTACACCTTC. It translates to CASSLAAGARGYTF.

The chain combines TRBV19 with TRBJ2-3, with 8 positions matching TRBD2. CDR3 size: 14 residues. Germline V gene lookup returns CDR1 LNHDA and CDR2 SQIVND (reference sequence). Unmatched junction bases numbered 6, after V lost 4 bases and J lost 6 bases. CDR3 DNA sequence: TGTGCCAGTAGTACCGGGACTAGAGGCGATACGCAGTATTTT. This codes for CASSTGTRGDTQYF.

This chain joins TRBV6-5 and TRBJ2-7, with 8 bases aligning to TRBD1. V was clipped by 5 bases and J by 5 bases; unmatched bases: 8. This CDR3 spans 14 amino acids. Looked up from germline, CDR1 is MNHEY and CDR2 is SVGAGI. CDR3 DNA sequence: TGTGCCAGCAGTAATCAGGACAGGGAGGACGAGCAGTACTTC. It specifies CASSNQDREDEQYF.

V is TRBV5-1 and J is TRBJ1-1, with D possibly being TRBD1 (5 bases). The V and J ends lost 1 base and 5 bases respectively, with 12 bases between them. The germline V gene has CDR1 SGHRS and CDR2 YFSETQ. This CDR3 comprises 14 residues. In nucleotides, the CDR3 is TGCGCCAGCAGCTTGATTGGGGCAGGGACTGAAGCTTTCTTT. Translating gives CASSLIGAGTEAFF.

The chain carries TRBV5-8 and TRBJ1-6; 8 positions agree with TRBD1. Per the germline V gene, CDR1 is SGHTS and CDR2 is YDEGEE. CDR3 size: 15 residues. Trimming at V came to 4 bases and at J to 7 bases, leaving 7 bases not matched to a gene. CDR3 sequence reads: CASSLPTGGNSPLHF. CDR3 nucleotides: TGTGCCAGCAGCCTCCCCACAGGGGGAAATTCACCCCTCCACTTT.

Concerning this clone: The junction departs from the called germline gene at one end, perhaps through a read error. The CDR3 DNA reads TGTGCCAGCAGTTACTCGACGAAAGGGGGCAATAAGCAGTTCTTC. Amino acids: CASSYSTKGGNKQFF. The J gene is TRBJ2-1, the V gene TRBV6-5, with TRBD1 identical over 7 bases. The CDR3 has 15 residues. Per the germline V gene, CDR1 is MNHEY and CDR2 is SVGAGI.

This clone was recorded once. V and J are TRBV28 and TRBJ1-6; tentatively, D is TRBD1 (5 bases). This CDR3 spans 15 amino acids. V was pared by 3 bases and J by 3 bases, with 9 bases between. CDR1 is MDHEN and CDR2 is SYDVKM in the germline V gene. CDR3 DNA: TGTGCCAGCAGTTTGCGGCAGGGCTATAATTCACCCCTCCACTTT. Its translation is CASSLRQGYNSPLHF.

CDR3 in amino acids: CASLTDSAGTEAFF. CDR3 DNA sequence: TGTGCCAGCCTTACGGACTCAGCCGGCACTGAAGCTTTCTTT. This chain joins TRBV2 and TRBJ1-1; D not resolved. V was cut by 8 bases and J by 4 bases, with 17 bases left in between. Germline CDR1 SNHLY, CDR2 FYNNEI. The CDR3 runs to 14 residues.

Here the CDR3 reads CASSLSGRFREQFF. CDR3 DNA: TGTGCCAGCAGTCTTAGCGGGAGGTTTCGTGAGCAGTTCTTC. The genes are TRBV6-5 and TRBJ2-1; TRBD2 aligns across 10 bases. After removal of 5 bases from V and 9 bases from J, the junction contained 7 bases not matched to a gene. CDR1 and CDR2 (germline): MNHEY, SVGAGI. The CDR3 runs 14 residues.